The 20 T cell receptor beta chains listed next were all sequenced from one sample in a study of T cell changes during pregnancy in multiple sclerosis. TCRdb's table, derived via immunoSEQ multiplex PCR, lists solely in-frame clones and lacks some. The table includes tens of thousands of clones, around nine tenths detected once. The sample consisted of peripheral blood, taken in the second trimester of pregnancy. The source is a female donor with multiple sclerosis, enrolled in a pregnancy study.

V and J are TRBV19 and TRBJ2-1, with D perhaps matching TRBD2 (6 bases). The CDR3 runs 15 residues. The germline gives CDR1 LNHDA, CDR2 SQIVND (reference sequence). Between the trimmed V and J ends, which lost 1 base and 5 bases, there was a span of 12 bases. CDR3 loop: CASSIAGLTHNEQFF. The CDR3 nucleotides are TGTGCCAGTAGTATAGCGGGACTGACCCACAATGAGCAGTTCTTC.

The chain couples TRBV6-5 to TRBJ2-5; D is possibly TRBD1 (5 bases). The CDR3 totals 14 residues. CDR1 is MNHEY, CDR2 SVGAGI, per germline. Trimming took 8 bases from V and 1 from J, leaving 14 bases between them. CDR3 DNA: TGTGCCAGCGGGGCAGAAATTCTCCAAGAGACCCAGTACTTC. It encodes CASGAEILQETQYF.

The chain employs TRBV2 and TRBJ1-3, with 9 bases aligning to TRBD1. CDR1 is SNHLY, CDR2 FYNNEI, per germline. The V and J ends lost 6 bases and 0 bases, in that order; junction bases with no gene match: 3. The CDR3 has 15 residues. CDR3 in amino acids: CASRDRGTSGNTIYF. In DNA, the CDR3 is TGTGCCAGCAGGGACAGGGGAACCTCTGGAAACACCATATATTTT.

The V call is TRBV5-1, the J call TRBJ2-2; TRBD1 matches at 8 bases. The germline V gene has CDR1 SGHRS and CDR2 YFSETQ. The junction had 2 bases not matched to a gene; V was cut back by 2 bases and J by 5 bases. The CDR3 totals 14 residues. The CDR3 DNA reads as TGCGCCAGCAGCTTCACAGGGGGTACCGGGGAGCTGTTTTTT. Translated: CASSFTGGTGELFF.

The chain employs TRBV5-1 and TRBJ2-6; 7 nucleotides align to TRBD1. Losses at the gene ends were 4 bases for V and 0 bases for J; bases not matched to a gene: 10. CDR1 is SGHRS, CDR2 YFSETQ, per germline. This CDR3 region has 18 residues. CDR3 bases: TGCGCCAGCAGCCCCAACCTCGGGACAGTCTCTGGGGCCAACGTCCTGACTTTC. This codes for CASSPNLGTVSGANVLTF.

The CDR3: CASSRDRNPPDTQYF. The CDR3, as DNA: TGTGCCAGTAGTAGGGACAGGAACCCCCCAGATACGCAGTATTTT. This chain links TRBV19 with TRBJ2-3, with 8 nucleotides matching TRBD1. CDR1 and CDR2 from the germline V gene are LNHDA and SQIVND (reference sequence). The CDR3 covers 15 residues. After removal of 4 bases from V and 4 bases from J, the junction contained 7 bases not matched to a gene.

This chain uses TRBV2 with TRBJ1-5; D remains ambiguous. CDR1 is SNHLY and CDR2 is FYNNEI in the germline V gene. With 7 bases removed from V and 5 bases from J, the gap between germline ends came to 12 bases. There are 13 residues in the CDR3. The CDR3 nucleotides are TGTGCCAGCACCGAAGGAGGGTATCAGCCCCAGCATTTT. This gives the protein CASTEGGYQPQHF.

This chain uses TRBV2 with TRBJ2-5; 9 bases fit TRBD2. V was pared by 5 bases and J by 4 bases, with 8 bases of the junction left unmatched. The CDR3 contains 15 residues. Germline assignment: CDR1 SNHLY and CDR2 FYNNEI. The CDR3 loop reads CASSSRTLAGETQYF. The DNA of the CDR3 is TGTGCCAGCAGTTCCCGGACACTAGCGGGAGAGACCCAGTACTTC.

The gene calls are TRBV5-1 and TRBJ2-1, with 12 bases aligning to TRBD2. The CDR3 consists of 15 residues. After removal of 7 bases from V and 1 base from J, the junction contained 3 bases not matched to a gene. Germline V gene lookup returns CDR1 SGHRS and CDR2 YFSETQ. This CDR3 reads CASEGLAGSYNEQFF. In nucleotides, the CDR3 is TGCGCCAGCGAAGGACTAGCGGGATCCTACAATGAGCAGTTCTTC.

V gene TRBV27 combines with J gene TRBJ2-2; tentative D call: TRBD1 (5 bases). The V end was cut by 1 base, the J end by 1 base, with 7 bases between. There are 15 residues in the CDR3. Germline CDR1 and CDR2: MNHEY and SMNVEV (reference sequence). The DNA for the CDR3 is TGTGCCAGCAGTTTATACAGGCTGAACACCGGGGAGCTGTTTTTT. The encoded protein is CASSLYRLNTGELFF.

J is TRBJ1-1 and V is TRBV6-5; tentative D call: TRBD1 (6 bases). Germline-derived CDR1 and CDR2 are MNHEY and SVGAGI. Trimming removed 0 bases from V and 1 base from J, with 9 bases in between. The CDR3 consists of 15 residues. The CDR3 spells CASSYSKGGNTEAFF. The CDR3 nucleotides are TGTGCCAGCAGTTACTCGAAAGGGGGGAACACTGAAGCTTTCTTT.

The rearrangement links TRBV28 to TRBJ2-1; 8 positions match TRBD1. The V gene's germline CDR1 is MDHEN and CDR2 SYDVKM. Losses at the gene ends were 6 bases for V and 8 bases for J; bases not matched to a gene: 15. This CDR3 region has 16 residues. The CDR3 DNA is TGTGCCAGCAGCCCGGGCGGACAGGGCAGTGTAGATGAGCAGTTCTTC. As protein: CASSPGGQGSVDEQFF.

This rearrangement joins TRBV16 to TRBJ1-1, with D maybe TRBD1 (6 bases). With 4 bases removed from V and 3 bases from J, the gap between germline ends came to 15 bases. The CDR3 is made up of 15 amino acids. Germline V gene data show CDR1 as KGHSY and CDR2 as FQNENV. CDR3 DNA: TGTGCCAGCAGCCGAATCAGGGGAGCTGACACTGAAGCTTTCTTT. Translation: CASSRIRGADTEAFF.

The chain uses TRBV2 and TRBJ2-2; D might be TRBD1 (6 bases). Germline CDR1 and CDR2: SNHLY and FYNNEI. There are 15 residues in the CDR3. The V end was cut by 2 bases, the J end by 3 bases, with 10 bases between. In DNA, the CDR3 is TGTGCCAGCAGTGAAAACAGGGTTGACACCGGGGAGCTGTTTTTT. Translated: CASSENRVDTGELFF.

The CDR3, as DNA: TGTGCCAGCAGTCGTCAGGAGGGGTACTACGAGCAGTACTTC. Amino acid sequence: CASSRQEGYYEQYF. The V gene is TRBV12-1, the J gene TRBJ2-7; the D call TRBD2 from the table was never checked on the DNA. TRBV12-1 is shown as a pseudogene. The CDR3 is 14 amino acids.

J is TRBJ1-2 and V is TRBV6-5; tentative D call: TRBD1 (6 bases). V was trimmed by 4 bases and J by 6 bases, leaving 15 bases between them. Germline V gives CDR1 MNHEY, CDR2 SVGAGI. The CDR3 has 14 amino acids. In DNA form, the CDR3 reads TGTGCCAGCAGTTTGCAGGGGAATATGGATGGCTACACCTTC. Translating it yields CASSLQGNMDGYTF.

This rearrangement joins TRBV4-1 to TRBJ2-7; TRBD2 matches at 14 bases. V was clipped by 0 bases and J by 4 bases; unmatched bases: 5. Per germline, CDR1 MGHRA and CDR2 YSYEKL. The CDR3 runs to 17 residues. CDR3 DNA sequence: TGCGCCAGCAGCCAAGATCGGGGACTAGCGGGAGCATACGAGCAGTACTTC. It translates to CASSQDRGLAGAYEQYF.

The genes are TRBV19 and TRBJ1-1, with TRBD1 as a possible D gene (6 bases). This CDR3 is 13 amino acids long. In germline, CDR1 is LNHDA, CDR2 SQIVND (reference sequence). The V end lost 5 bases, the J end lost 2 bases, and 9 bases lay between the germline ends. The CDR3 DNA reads TGTGCCAGTAGTCCGACAGGCAACACTGAAGCTTTCTTT. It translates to CASSPTGNTEAFF.

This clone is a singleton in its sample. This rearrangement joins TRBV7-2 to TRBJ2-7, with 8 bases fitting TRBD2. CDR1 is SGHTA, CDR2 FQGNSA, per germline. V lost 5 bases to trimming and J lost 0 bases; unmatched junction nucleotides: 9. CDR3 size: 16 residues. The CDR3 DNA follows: TGTGCCAGCAGCCCCCAGACTAGCGAGTACTCCTACGAGCAGTACTTC. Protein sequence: CASSPQTSEYSYEQYF.

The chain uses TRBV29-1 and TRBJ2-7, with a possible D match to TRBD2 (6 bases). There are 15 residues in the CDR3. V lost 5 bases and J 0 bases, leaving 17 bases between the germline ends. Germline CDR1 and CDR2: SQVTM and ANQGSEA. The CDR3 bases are TGCAGCGTTTTTCTGGAGGGGTCGAGCTCCTACGAGCAGTACTTC. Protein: CSVFLEGSSSYEQYF.